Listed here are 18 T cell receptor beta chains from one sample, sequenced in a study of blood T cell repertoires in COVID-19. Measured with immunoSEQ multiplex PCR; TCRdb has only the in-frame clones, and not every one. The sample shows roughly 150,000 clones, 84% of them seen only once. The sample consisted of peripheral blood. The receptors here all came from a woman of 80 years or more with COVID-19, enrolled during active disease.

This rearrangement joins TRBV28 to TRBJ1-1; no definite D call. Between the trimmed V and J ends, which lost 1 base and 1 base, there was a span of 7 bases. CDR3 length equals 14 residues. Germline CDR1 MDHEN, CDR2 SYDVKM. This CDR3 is CASSLYSQNTEAFF. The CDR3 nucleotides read TGTGCCAGCAGTTTATATTCCCAGAACACTGAAGCTTTCTTT.

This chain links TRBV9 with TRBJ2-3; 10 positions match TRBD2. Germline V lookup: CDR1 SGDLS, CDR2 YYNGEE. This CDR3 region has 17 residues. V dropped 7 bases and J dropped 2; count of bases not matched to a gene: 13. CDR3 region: CASRGAASGGFTDTQYF. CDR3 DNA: TGTGCCAGCCGAGGGGCAGCTAGCGGGGGTTTCACAGATACGCAGTATTTT.

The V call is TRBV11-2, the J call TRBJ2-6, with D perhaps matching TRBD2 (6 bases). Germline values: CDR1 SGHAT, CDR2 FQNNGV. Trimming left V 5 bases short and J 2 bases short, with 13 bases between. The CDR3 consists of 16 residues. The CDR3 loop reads CASSLGAGTGANVLTF. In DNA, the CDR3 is TGTGCCAGCAGCCTAGGGGCGGGAACTGGGGCCAACGTCCTGACTTTC. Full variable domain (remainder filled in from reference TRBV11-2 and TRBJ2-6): EAGVAQSPRYKIIEKRQSVAFWCNPISGHATLYWYQQILGQGPKLLIQFQNNGVVDDSQLPKDRFSAERLKGVDSTLKIQPAKLEDSAVYLCASSLGAGTGANVLTFGAGSRLTVL.

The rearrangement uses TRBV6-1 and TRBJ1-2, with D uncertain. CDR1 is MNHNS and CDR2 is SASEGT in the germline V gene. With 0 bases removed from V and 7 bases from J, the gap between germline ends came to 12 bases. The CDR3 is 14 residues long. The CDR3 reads CASSEAGNSGGYTF. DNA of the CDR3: TGTGCCAGCAGTGAAGCAGGTAACAGCGGTGGCTACACCTTC.

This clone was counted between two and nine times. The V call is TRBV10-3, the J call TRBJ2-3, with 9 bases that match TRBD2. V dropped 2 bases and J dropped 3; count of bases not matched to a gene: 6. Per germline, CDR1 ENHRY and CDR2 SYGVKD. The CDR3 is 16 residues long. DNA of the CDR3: TGTGCCATCAGTGAGGAGGTGCTAGCGGGGACAGATACGCAGTATTTT. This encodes CAISEEVLAGTDTQYF.

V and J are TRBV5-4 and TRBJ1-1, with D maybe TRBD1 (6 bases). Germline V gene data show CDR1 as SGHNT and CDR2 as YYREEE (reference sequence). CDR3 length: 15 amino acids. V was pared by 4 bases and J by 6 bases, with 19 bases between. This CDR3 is CASSEGRYRDAEAFF. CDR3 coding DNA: TGTGCCAGCAGCGAGGGGCGATACAGGGACGCTGAAGCTTTCTTT.

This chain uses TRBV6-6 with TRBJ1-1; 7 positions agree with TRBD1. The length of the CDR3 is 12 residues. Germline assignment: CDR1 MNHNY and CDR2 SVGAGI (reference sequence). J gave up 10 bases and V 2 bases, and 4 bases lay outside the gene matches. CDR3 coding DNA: TGTGCCAGCAGTTACGCTCAGGGGGGAGCTTTCTTT. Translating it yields CASSYAQGGAFF.

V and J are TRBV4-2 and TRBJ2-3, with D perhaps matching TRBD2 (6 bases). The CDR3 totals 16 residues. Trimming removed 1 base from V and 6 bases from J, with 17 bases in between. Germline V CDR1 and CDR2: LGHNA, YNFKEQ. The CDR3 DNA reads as TGTGCCAGCAGCCAAGTGACTAGTAAAGGCATGGATACGCAGTATTTT. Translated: CASSQVTSKGMDTQYF.

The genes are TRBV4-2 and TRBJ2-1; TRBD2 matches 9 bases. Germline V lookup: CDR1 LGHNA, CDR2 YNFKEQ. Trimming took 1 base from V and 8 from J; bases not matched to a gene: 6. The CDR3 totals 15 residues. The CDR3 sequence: CASSQGGGARDEQFF. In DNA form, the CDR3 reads TGTGCCAGCAGCCAAGGCGGGGGGGCGAGAGATGAGCAGTTCTTC.

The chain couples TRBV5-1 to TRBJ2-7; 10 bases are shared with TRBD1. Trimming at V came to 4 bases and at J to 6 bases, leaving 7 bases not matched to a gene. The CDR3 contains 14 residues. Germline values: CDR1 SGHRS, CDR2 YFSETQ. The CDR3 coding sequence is TGCGCCAGCAGCAGGGGGACAGGGGTAAGCGAGCAGTACTTC. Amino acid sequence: CASSRGTGVSEQYF. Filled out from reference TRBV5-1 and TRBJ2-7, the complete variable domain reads KAGVTQTPRYLIKTRGQQVTLSCSPISGHRSVSWYQQTPGQGLQFLFEYFSETQRNKGNFPGRFSGRQFSNSRSEMNVSTLELGDSALYLCASSRGTGVSEQYFGPGTRLTVT.

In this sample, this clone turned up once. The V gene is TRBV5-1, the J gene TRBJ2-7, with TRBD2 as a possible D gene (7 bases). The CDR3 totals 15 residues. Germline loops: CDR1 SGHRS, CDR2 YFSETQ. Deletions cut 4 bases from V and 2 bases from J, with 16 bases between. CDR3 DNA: TGCGCCAGCAGCAGGGGGAGGGAGGGGACCTACGAGCAGTACTTC. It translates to CASSRGREGTYEQYF.

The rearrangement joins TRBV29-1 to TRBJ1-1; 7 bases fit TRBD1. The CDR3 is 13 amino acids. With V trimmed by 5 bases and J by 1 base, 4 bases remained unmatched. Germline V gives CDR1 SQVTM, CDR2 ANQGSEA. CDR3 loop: CSVSGTANTEAFF. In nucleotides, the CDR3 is TGCAGCGTTTCCGGGACAGCGAACACTGAAGCTTTCTTT.

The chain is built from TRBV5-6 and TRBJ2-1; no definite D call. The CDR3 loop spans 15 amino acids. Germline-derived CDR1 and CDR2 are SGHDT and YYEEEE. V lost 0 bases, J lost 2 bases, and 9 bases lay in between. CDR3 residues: CASSLVTAPYNEQFF. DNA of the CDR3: TGTGCCAGCAGCTTGGTAACAGCACCCTACAATGAGCAGTTCTTC.

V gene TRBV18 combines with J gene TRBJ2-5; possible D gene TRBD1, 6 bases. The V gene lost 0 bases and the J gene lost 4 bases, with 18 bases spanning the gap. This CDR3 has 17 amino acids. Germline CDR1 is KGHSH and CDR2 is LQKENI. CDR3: CASSPPFGQGLGETQYF. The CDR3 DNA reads TGTGCCAGCTCACCACCGTTTGGGCAGGGGTTAGGAGAGACCCAGTACTTC.

The CDR3 DNA follows: TGTGCCAGCAAGGGGTTCGTTAATTCACCCCTCCACTTT. This gives the protein CASKGFVNSPLHF. J is TRBJ1-6 and V is TRBV5-8; possibly TRBD1 for D (5 bases). CDR1 and CDR2 from the germline V gene are SGHTS and YDEGEE. Trimming shortened V by 6 bases and J by 6 bases, and 10 bases separated the two germline ends. The CDR3 sequence is 13 residues long.

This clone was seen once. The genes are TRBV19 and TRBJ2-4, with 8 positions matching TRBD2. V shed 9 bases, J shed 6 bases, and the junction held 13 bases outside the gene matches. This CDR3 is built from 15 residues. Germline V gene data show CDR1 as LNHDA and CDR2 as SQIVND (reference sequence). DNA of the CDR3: TGTGCCAGGGGTTATCCGGGGGGGCGGCCAAACATTCAGTACTTC. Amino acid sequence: CARGYPGGRPNIQYF.

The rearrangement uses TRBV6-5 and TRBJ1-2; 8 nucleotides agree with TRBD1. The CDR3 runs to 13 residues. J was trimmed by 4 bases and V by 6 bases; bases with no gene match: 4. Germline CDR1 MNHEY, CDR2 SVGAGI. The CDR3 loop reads CASRLTGVYGYTF. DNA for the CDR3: TGTGCCAGCAGATTGACAGGGGTCTATGGCTACACCTTC.

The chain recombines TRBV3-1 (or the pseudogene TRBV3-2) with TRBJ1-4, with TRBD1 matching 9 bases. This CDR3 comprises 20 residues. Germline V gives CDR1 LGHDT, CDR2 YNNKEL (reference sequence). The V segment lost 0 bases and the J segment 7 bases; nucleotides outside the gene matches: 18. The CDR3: CASSQDWFGDRVMSCEKLFF. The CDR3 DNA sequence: TGTGCCAGCAGCCAAGATTGGTTTGGGGACAGGGTGATGTCTTGTGAAAAACTGTTTTTT.